The clone carrying this T cell receptor (beta chain) was observed a single time. This record belongs to a study of blood T cell repertoires in COVID-19. Study as a whole: From the United States, Italy and Spain came samples of acute and convalescent COVID-19.

The V and J ends lost 2 bases and 2 bases, in that order; junction bases with no gene match: 6. The CDR3 has 15 residues. Germline assignment: CDR1 SGHRS and CDR2 YFSETQ. Per the original data handling: Amplification from reference gene primers served as the basis for estimated nucleated cell counts. TCRdb's copy holds only in-frame clones and misses some; the assay was immunoSEQ multiplex PCR. V, J and clone size are taken as reported in that table, and D and trimming were inferred from the DNA itself. This repertoire shows approximately 150,000 clones, approximately 90% found once; its top ten account for less than 5.5%.

The sequenced material came from peripheral blood. The rearrangement links TRBV5-1 to TRBJ2-7, with 8 bases fitting TRBD1. This clonotype was sampled from a human donor in a cohort sampled during active COVID-19. The DNA for the CDR3 is TGCGCCAGCAGCTTCTGGACAGGGACGACCTACGAGCAGTACTTC. It yields the protein CASSFWTGTTYEQYF.